This T cell receptor (beta chain) is from a study of blood T cell repertoires in COVID-19. Study information: Acute-phase and convalescent COVID-19 samples originated in the United States, Italy and Spain. PBMCs, B-cell-depleted T cells, or T cells provided the cDNA or gDNA that made up the material.

Original methodology: Using reference gene primer amplification, nucleated cell counts were estimated. Some clones are missing from TCRdb's copy, which holds only in-frame ones; the method was immunoSEQ multiplex PCR. The V and J calls and clone size are taken from that table; D and trimming were inferred from the DNA. The data hold about 250,000 clones, with approximately 86% observed a single time. In germline, CDR1 is SGHTA, CDR2 FQGTGA. The J segment lost 8 bases and the V segment lost 1 base, leaving 5 bases of the junction unmatched. There are 15 residues in the CDR3. The clonotype was recovered from a woman aged 55-69 years who had recovered from COVID-19. Sequencing was done on a sample of peripheral blood. V is TRBV7-3 and J is TRBJ2-1, with 10 positions matching TRBD1. CDR3 DNA sequence: TGTGCCAGCAGCTTAAGGGACAGGGGTGAGGATGAGCAGTTCTTC. The encoded protein is CASSLRDRGEDEQFF.